This TCR beta chain is drawn from a study of CD8 T cells in Susac syndrome. RNA amounts of about 0.5 to 1 ug underwent reverse transcription with random hexamers. A multiplex approach, immunoSEQ multiplex PCR, amplified TCR beta CDR3 across 54 Vbeta and 13 Jbeta. MiXCR, run by TCRdb on the immunoSEQ multiplex PCR reads, gives a single entry per CDR3 protein. The top ten hold 0.15% of the sample, which has some 150,000 distinct CDR3 sequences, 95% to 96% seen once. V was pared by 9 bases and J by 0 bases, with 15 bases between. The CDR3 runs 16 residues. The germline gives CDR1 SNHLY, CDR2 FYNNEI. The CD8+ and CD4+ T cells were isolated magnetically using a negative isolation approach, whereas the TEMRA cells were enriched by FACS.

The sample taken for sequencing was CD8+ T cells from PBMCs. This sequence originates from a human donor with multiple sclerosis. J is TRBJ2-6 and V is TRBV2; possibly TRBD1 for D (6 bases). The chain's CDR3 is CASTGTLDSGANVLTF. The CDR3 DNA follows: TGTGCCAGTACAGGGACCTTGGACTCTGGGGCCAACGTCCTGACTTTC.